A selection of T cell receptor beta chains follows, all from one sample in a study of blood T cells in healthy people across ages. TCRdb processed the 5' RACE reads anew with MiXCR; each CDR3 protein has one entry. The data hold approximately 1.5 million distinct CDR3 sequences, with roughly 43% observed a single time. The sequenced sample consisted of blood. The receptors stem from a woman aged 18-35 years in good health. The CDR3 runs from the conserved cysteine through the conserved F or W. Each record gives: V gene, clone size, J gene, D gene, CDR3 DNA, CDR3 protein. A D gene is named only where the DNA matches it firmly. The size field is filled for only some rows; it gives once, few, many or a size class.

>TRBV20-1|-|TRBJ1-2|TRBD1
TGCAGTGCTAGAGAAGGACAGGGTGTGATCGGTGGCTACACCTTC
CSAREGQGVIGGYTF
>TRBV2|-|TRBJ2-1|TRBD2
TGTGCCAGCAGTGGCGGGAGTTTCTCCTACAATGAGCAGTTCTTC
CASSGGSFSYNEQFF
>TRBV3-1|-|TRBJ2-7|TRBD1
TGTGCCAGCAGCCAAGTCTCCCCCGGGGGACAGGGCGCCTACGAGCAGTACTTC
CASSQVSPGGQGAYEQYF
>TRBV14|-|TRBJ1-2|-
TGTGCCAGCAGCCAAGCTTCGGCGCGGGCAAAGAGTGGTGGCTACACCTTC
CASSQASARAKSGGYTF
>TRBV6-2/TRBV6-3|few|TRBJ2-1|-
TGTGCCAGCAGTTGGGTCGGCGCCACTGAGCAGTTCTTC
CASSWVGATEQFF
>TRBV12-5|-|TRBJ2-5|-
TGTGCTAGTGGTTTCTGGGGAAGCCAAGAGACCCAGTACTTC
CASGFWGSQETQYF
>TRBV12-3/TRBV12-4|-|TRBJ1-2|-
TGTGCCAGCAGTTTGGTCCCAGGAATGGATGGCTACACCTTC
CASSLVPGMDGYTF
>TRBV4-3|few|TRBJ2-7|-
TGCGCCAGCAGCCACCGGACCCTAGGGCCCTACGAGCAGTACTTC
CASSHRTLGPYEQYF
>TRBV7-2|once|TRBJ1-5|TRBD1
TGTGCCAGCAGCTCGCCCAGAGGGGACAGGGCACGCAATCAGCCCCAGCATTTT
CASSSPRGDRARNQPQHF
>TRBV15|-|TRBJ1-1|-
TGTGCCACCCACTCAGCATTAGGGGCTTTCTTT
CATHSALGAFF
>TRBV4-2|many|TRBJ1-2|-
TGTGCCAGCAGCCTATCATTAACAGCTAACTATGGCTACACCTTC
CASSLSLTANYGYTF
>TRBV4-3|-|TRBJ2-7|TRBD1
TGCGCCAGCAGCCACGCAACCCGGGGACAGGACTCCTACAATGAGCAGTACTTC
CASSHATRGQDSYNEQYF
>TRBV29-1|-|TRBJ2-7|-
TGCAGCGTTGGGGGAGCACCTACCTACGAGCAGTACTTC
CSVGGAPTYEQYF
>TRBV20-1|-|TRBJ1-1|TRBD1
TGCAGTGCTAGAGAGGGGACAGGGTGGGTTGAAGCTTTCTTT
CSAREGTGWVEAFF
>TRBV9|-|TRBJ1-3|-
TGTGCCAGCAGCGCAGGGCTCTCGAGCTCTGGAAACACCATATATTTT
CASSAGLSSSGNTIYF
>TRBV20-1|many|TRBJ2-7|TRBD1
TGCAGTGCTACGGACAGGGCCTACGAGCAGTACTTC
CSATDRAYEQYF
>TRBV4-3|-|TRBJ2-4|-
TGCGCCAGCAGCCAAGACGAGGGGTGTGACATTCAGTACTTC
CASSQDEGCDIQYF
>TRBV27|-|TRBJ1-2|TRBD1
TGTGCCAGCAGTATAGCCGGGACAGGGTTTGGCTATGGCTACACCTTC
CASSIAGTGFGYGYTF
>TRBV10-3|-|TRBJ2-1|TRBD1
TGTGCCATCAGTGCCACAGGGGGATTTCAGTTCTTC
CAISATGGFQFF
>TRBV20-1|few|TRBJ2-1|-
TGCAGTGCTAGAGAAGTCAACGTTGGGCAGTTCTTC
CSAREVNVGQFF
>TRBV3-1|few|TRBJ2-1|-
TGTGCCAGCAGCCAAGGCCTAACTAGGGGGGGCAATGAGCAGTTCTTC
CASSQGLTRGGNEQFF
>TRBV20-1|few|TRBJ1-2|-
TGCAGTGCTAGAGAAGGCGCCCTGTATGGCTACACCTTC
CSAREGALYGYTF
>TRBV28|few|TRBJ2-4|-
TGTGCCAGCAGTTATCCAGAATCTCTAGCCAAAAACATTCAGTACTTC
CASSYPESLAKNIQYF
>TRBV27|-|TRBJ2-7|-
TGTGCCAGCAGTTTTCGAGCGGGCATGGCCTTCTCCTACAATGAGCAGTACTTC
CASSFRAGMAFSYNEQYF
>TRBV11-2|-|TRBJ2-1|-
TGTGCCAGCAGCCTCACCACGGGGGTCCACGAGCAGTTCTTC
CASSLTTGVHEQFF
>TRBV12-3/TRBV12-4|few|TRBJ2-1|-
TGTGCCAGCGGCCCCAGGGATGAGCAGTTCTTC
CASGPRDEQFF
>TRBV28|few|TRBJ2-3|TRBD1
TGTGCCAGCAGTTTACGACAGGGCACTGGTACGCAGTATTTT
CASSLRQGTGTQYF
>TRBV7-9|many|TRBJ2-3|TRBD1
TGTGCCAGCAGCCCAGACAGGGGGCGGACAGATACGCAGTATTTT
CASSPDRGRTDTQYF
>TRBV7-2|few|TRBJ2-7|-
TGTGCCAGCAGCGCTTTTACGGGCTACGAGCAGTACTTC
CASSAFTGYEQYF
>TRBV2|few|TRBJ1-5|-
TGTGCCAGCAGTGAACTGGCAGGTTCACGTCAGCCCCAGCATTTT
CASSELAGSRQPQHF
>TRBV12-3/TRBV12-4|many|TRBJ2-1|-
TGTGCCAGCAGCCTACAGGGCGGCTCCTACAATGAGCAGTTCTTC
CASSLQGGSYNEQFF
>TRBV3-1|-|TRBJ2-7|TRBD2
TGTGCCAGCAGCCAAGATCCCCGACTAGCGGTGAGCTCCTACGAGCAGTACTTC
CASSQDPRLAVSSYEQYF
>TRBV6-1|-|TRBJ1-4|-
TGTGCCAGCAGTGAAGCGGCGTCAACTAATGAAAACCTGTTTTTT
CASSEAASTNENLFF
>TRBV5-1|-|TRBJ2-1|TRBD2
TGCGCCAGCAGCCCCGGGACTAGCGGGAGGGCCGGCTACAATGAGCAGTTCTTC
CASSPGTSGRAGYNEQFF
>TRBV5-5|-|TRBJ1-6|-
TGTGCCAGCAGATTCGCGCGGTCCTATAATTCACCCCTCCACTTT
CASRFARSYNSPLHF